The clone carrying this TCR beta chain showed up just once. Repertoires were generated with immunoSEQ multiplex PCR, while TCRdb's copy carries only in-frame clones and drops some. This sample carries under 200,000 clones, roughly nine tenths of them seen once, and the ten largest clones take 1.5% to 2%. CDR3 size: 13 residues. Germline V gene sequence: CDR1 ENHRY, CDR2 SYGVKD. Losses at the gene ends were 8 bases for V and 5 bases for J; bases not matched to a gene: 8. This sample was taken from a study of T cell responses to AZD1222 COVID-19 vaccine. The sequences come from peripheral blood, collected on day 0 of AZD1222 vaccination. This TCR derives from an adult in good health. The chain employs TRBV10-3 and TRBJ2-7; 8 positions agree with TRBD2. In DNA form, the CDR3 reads TGTGCCATCCGGGGGGGTCCGGGCGACGAGCAGTACTTC. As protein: CAIRGGPGDEQYF.